This note documents a single TCR beta chain sequence. Ages ranged from roughly 18 to 100 years, with residence in 24 US areas. TCRdb's copy holds only in-frame clones and misses some; the assay was immunoSEQ multiplex PCR. The data contain about 290,000 clones, around nine tenths of them singletons. The sample originates from a study of blood T cell repertoires in COVID-19. The V segment lost 9 bases and the J segment 4 bases; nucleotides outside the gene matches: 4. This CDR3 has 13 amino acids. Germline CDR1 is WSHSY and CDR2 is SAAADI. Specimen: PBMCs or T cells enriched from blood (not recorded which). The TCR sequence derives from a woman aged 35 to 49 who had recovered from COVID-19. The chain uses TRBV10-2 and TRBJ2-2; TRBD2 aligns across 8 bases. The CDR3 region has the DNA TGCGCCAGTAGCGGGGCGTCCACCGGGGAGCTGTTTTTT. This translates into CASSGASTGELFF.